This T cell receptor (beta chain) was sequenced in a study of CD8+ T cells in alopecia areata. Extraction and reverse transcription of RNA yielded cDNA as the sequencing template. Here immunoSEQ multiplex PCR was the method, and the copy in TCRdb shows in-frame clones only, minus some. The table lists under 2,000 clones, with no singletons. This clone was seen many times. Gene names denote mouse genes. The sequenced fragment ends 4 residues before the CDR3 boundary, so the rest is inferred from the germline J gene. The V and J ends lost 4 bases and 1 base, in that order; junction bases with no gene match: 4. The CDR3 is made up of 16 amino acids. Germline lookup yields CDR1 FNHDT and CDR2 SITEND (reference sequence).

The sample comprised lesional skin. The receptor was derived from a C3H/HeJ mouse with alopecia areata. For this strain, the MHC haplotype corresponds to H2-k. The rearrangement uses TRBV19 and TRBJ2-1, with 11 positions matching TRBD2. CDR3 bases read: TGTGCCAGCAGTCCGGGACTGGGGGTAAACTATGCT. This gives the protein CASSPGLGVNYA. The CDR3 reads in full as CASSPGLGVNYAEQFF.